This section outlines one T cell receptor beta chain sequence together with its context. The data were obtained in a study of T-cell reconstitution after alpha-beta-depleted transplantation in children. Preparation of the TCRbeta library was carried out with unique molecular identifiers. TCRdb analysed the PCR reads with MiXCR anew, one entry per CDR3 protein. The sample has fewer than 550,000 distinct CDR3 sequences; roughly 10% are singletons. CDR3 length: 18 amino acids. Sequencing was performed on PBMCs from the stem cell graft donor, taken from the stem cell graft. The sequence derives from a human donor who donated a stem cell graft to a child with acute myeloid leukemia. The V call is TRBV3-2, the J call TRBJ2-1; the DNA was not used to check the table's D call, TRBD2. TRBV3-2 has pseudogene status. The CDR3 DNA reads as TGTGCCTGCAGTCAACCCACTAGCGGGAGGAGCTCCTACAATGAGCAGTTCTTC. This gives the protein CACSQPTSGRSSYNEQFF.